This is a list of T cell receptor beta chains from one sample in a study of blood T cells in healthy people across ages. TCRdb re-called the 5' RACE reads with MiXCR, one entry per CDR3 protein. The table records more than 650,000 distinct CDR3 sequences, 20% to 25% of them present only once. Sequencing was carried out using blood. The source is a man in his 70s in good health. CDR3s leave out the opening cysteine and the closing phenylalanine or tryptophan. Each record gives: V gene, J gene, CDR3 protein.

TRBV5-1	TRBJ2-2	ASSLDGAANTGELF
TRBV27	TRBJ2-1	ASSFRTYNEQF
TRBV12-3/TRBV12-4	TRBJ2-7	ASHTGTAPYEQY
TRBV2	TRBJ1-4	ASSEPGQEKLF
TRBV12-3/TRBV12-4	TRBJ2-5	ASSRTPWETQY
TRBV28	TRBJ2-4	ASLAGGPNIQY
TRBV6-6	TRBJ2-7	ASSYWGRSSYEQY
TRBV12-3/TRBV12-4	TRBJ1-2	ASSPTGAPGYT
TRBV10-3	TRBJ2-3	AIRGPTVDTQY
TRBV20-1	TRBJ2-4	SAVLRGAQY
TRBV5-1	TRBJ1-1	ASSFGLVNTEAF
TRBV6-4	TRBJ1-5	ASRRSGSNPNQPQH
TRBV29-1	TRBJ1-3	SGRDSYSGNTIY
TRBV27	TRBJ2-2	ASRLQGARHTGELF
TRBV5-1	TRBJ2-1	ASRMASWMLSSYNEQF
TRBV5-1	TRBJ1-1	ASIFGGSGGGTEAF
TRBV12-3/TRBV12-4	TRBJ2-3	ASRLEGDYTDTQY
TRBV20-1	TRBJ2-1	SARDRLVGEQF
TRBV5-1	TRBJ2-3	ASSARGGTTDTQY
TRBV3-1	TRBJ2-2	ASSRRVAGTGELF
TRBV27	TRBJ1-5	ASSSGTGGRNQPQH
TRBV12-3/TRBV12-4	TRBJ1-5	ASSSWGSGSNQPQH